This paragraph reports one T cell receptor beta chain. What it binds is unknown. TCRdb fed the reads into MiXCR, producing one record per CDR3 protein. Among 6,200 or so distinct CDR3 sequences listed, roughly 17% were seen once. These data originate in a study of liver allograft versus peripheral blood T cells. About the study: What was compared were the T cell receptor repertoires in transplanted livers and those in the peripheral blood of recipients. Overall study results and limits: Reportedly, the T cell receptor repertoires present inside liver allografts differed from those in peripheral blood.

The receptor was isolated from a human patient who had a liver transplant. These T cells may partly come from the graft donor.

In DNA, the CDR3 is TGTGCCAGCAGCCAAGAATCAATCGTACACAGTCGGGGGACTGAAGCTTTCTTT. It translates to CASSQESIVHSRGTEAFF. The chain joins TRBV14 to TRBJ1-1, with D possibly matching TRBD1 (5 bases). Germline-derived CDR1 and CDR2 are SGHDN and FVKESK. Trimming removed 0 bases at V and 5 bases at J, with 22 bases between. The CDR3 length is 18 residues.